This entry lists 23 T cell receptor beta chains sequenced from one sample in a study of STAT3 mutations in large granular lymphocyte leukemia. Regarding the study as a whole: Every T-LGLL patient had at least one immunodominant TCRbeta clonotype.

What these receptors recognize is not known. TCRdb's table, derived via immunoSEQ multiplex PCR, lists solely in-frame clones and lacks some. The data hold some 30,000 clones, with 60% to 85% observed a single time. Sample: peripheral blood mononuclear cells. These receptors were collected from a woman between 50 and 59 years old with T-cell large granular lymphocyte leukemia. Some clones in this sample may be carry-over from other donors' samples.

The chain couples TRBV7-2 to TRBJ2-7; 7 positions match TRBD1. V lost 5 bases, J lost 3 bases, and 10 bases stayed unmatched. CDR3 size: 15 residues. CDR1 and CDR2 from the germline V gene are SGHTA and FQGNSA. This CDR3 is CASSLRSPGGYEQYF. For the CDR3, the DNA is TGTGCCAGCAGCCTACGCTCACCAGGGGGCTACGAGCAGTACTTC.

The sample holds a few counts of this clone. The rearrangement joins TRBV29-1 to TRBJ1-2, with D possibly TRBD1 on 5 matching bases. The CDR3 totals 12 residues. V was pared by 6 bases and J by 8 bases, with 16 bases between. Germline lookup yields CDR1 SQVTM and CDR2 ANQGSEA. The CDR3 DNA reads TGCAGCGTCTCGACAGCCCCTGGGGGCTACACCTTC. Translation: CSVSTAPGGYTF.

The chain links TRBV2 to TRBJ2-7, with D unclear. Germline loops: CDR1 SNHLY, CDR2 FYNNEI. This CDR3 has 13 residues. The V end lost 4 bases, the J end lost 9 bases, and 16 bases lay between the germline ends. The CDR3 nucleotides are TGTGCCAGCAGTGTGGATGGGCATAGGAGGCAGTACTTC. It specifies CASSVDGHRRQYF.

The chain couples TRBV25-1 to TRBJ2-1, with 7 positions matching TRBD1. CDR1 is MGHDK, CDR2 SYGVNS, per germline. The CDR3 extends over 14 amino acids. V gave up 4 bases and J gave up 6 bases; unmatched junction bases: 6. The CDR3 coding sequence is TGTGCCAGCAGTGTAGGTACAGGGGCCAATGAGCAGTTCTTC. Translation: CASSVGTGANEQFF.

The J gene is TRBJ2-2, the V gene TRBV4-1, with a possible D match to TRBD2 (6 bases). Trimming cost V 5 bases and J 5 bases, with 12 bases left between them. This CDR3 region has 14 residues. In germline, CDR1 is MGHRA, CDR2 YSYEKL. CDR3 sequence (DNA): TGCGCCAGCAGCTCTTTGGGGAGGACCGGGGAGCTGTTTTTT. This codes for CASSSLGRTGELFF.

This clone was detected only once. V usage is TRBV5-5 and J usage is TRBJ1-3, with D possibly TRBD1 on 5 matching bases. Deletions cut 2 bases from V and 4 bases from J, with 13 bases between. The CDR3 spans 15 residues. Germline V gene sequence: CDR1 SGHKS, CDR2 YYEKEE (reference sequence). CDR3 nucleotides: TGTGCCAGCAGCTTAATCGGGGCGGCGGGAAACACCATATATTTT. It translates to CASSLIGAAGNTIYF.

The V call is TRBV5-6, the J call TRBJ1-1; the match to TRBD1 covers 8 bases. V lost 0 bases, J lost 3 bases, and 4 bases stayed unmatched. CDR1 and CDR2 (germline): SGHDT, YYEEEE. This CDR3 comprises 15 residues. The CDR3 loop is CASSLVDRDDTEAFF. The CDR3 nucleotides read TGTGCCAGCAGCTTGGTGGACAGGGACGACACTGAAGCTTTCTTT.

This clone was picked up a small number of times. The rearrangement uses TRBV19 and TRBJ1-4; D is unclear. Trimming shortened V by 2 bases and J by 0 bases, and 7 bases separated the two germline ends. This CDR3 contains 15 residues. Germline lookup yields CDR1 LNHDA and CDR2 SQIVND (reference sequence). The CDR3 region has the DNA TGTGCCAGTAGTATAAGGAAATCAACTAATGAAAAACTGTTTTTT. This codes for CASSIRKSTNEKLFF. The full variable domain, in which reference TRBV19 and TRBJ1-4 provide the parts outside the CDR3, is DGGITQSPKYLFRKEGQNVTLSCEQNLNHDAMYWYRQDPGQGLRLIYYSQIVNDFQKGDIAEGYSVSREKKESFPLTVTSAQKNPTAFYLCASSIRKSTNEKLFFGSGTQLSVL.

Here the CDR3 reads CASSLLGQMNYEQYF. For the CDR3, the DNA is TGTGCCAGCTCACTCCTGGGACAGATGAATTACGAGCAGTACTTC. The rearrangement links TRBV18 to TRBJ2-7, with TRBD1 matching 7 bases. Trimming at V came to 4 bases and at J to 4 bases, leaving 10 bases not matched to a gene. Germline assignment: CDR1 KGHSH and CDR2 LQKENI. The CDR3 contains 15 residues.

V gene TRBV5-4 combines with J gene TRBJ1-2; D might be TRBD1 (5 bases). V was cut by 4 bases and J by 4 bases, with 20 bases left in between. Germline V gives CDR1 SGHNT, CDR2 YYREEE (reference sequence). CDR3 length equals 16 residues. CDR3 in amino acids: CASSPTGVGDGYGYTF. The CDR3, as DNA: TGTGCCAGCAGCCCGACTGGGGTTGGGGACGGCTATGGCTACACCTTC.

V usage is TRBV7-2 and J usage is TRBJ1-5, with no clear D. This CDR3 contains 13 residues. Trimming stripped 0 bases from V and 3 bases from J, with 3 bases between. The germline V gene encodes CDR1 SGHTA and CDR2 FQGNSA. The CDR3 is CASSLAVNQPQHF. The CDR3 bases are TGTGCCAGCAGCTTAGCGGTCAATCAGCCCCAGCATTTT.

This clone was seen more than once but under ten times. This rearrangement joins TRBV6-1 to TRBJ1-5; TRBD1 matches at 9 bases. Per the germline V gene, CDR1 is MNHNS and CDR2 is SASEGT. After removal of 2 bases from V and 6 bases from J, the junction contained 2 bases not matched to a gene. This CDR3 comprises 14 residues. As DNA, the CDR3 is TGTGCCAGCAGTGAACAACAGGGGGCTCAGCCCCAGCATTTT. This encodes CASSEQQGAQPQHF.

The CDR3 DNA is TGCGCCAGCAGCTCACCTGGAGTGGAAAAACTGTTTTTT. Translation: CASSSPGVEKLFF. V gene TRBV5-1 combines with J gene TRBJ1-4; no firm D call. The CDR3 has 13 residues. Germline V lookup: CDR1 SGHRS, CDR2 YFSETQ. V was clipped by 3 bases and J by 8 bases, with 11 bases between them.

The V gene is TRBV4-1, the J gene TRBJ2-7, with 9 bases aligning to TRBD2. J gave up 1 base and V 1 base, and 5 bases lay outside the gene matches. This CDR3 is 16 amino acids long. Germline lookup yields CDR1 MGHRA and CDR2 YSYEKL. The CDR3 reads CASSQALAGRSYEQYF. The CDR3, as DNA: TGCGCCAGCAGCCAAGCGCTAGCGGGACGGTCCTACGAGCAGTACTTC.

The CDR3 DNA is TGTGCCAGCTCACCCTCGGGACTAGAAGGCAATGAGCAGTTCTTC. The encoded protein is CASSPSGLEGNEQFF. V gene TRBV18 combines with J gene TRBJ2-1; 8 bases fit TRBD2. The CDR3 is 15 residues long. V trimming: 3 bases; J trimming: 6 bases; junction bases outside the gene matches: 7. Germline CDR1 reads KGHSH; CDR2 reads LQKENI.

The chain employs TRBV21-1 and TRBJ1-3; TRBD1, the table's D call, lacks a check against the DNA. TRBV21-1 is deemed a pseudogene. The CDR3 is 14 amino acids. The CDR3 region is CASNTGRSGNTIYF. The CDR3 DNA reads as TGTGCCAGCAATACAGGTCGCTCTGGAAACACCATATATTTT.

The rearrangement joins TRBV30 to TRBJ2-1; 7 bases match TRBD2. The CDR3 extends over 15 amino acids. Germline CDR1 and CDR2: GTSNPN and SVGIG (reference sequence). V was pared by 8 bases and J by 0 bases, with 10 bases of the junction left unmatched. This CDR3 reads CATKSGARSYNEQFF. CDR3 DNA: TGTGCCACAAAGAGCGGGGCCCGCTCCTACAATGAGCAGTTCTTC. The full variable domain, in which reference TRBV30 and TRBJ2-1 provide the parts outside the CDR3, is SQTIHQWPATLVQPVGSPLSLECTVEGTSNPNLYWYRQAAGRGLQLLFYSVGIGQISSEVPQNLSASRPQDRQFILSSKKLLLSDSGFYLCATKSGARSYNEQFFGPGTRLTVL.

The rearrangement uses TRBV27 and TRBJ2-7; D may be TRBD1 (6 bases). The CDR3 consists of 14 residues. Per the germline V gene, CDR1 is MNHEY and CDR2 is SMNVEV (reference sequence). V dropped 1 base and J dropped 4 bases, with 11 bases sitting between them. CDR3 region: CASSLWQGHYEQYF. CDR3 DNA: TGTGCCAGCAGTTTATGGCAGGGGCATTACGAGCAGTACTTC.

The rearrangement joins TRBV5-4 to TRBJ1-2; 8 bases align to TRBD1. The CDR3 runs to 15 residues. Trimming removed 0 bases from V and 6 bases from J; junction bases left unmatched: 7. CDR1 and CDR2 (germline): SGHNT, YYREEE (reference sequence). This CDR3 is CASSLVTGGRNGYTF. In nucleotides, the CDR3 is TGTGCCAGCAGCTTGGTTACAGGGGGGCGAAATGGCTACACCTTC.

This chain uses TRBV19 with TRBJ2-2; 10 bases match TRBD2. V was clipped by 1 base and J by 6 bases; unmatched bases: 5. This CDR3 is built from 16 residues. The V gene's germline CDR1 is LNHDA and CDR2 SQIVND (reference sequence). The CDR3 DNA reads as TGTGCCAGTAGTATAGGTACTAGCGGGATCCCCGGGGAGCTGTTTTTT. Protein sequence: CASSIGTSGIPGELFF.

This chain joins TRBV5-6 and TRBJ1-3; no firm D call. Trimming left V 0 bases short and J 0 bases short, with 10 bases between. From germline, CDR1 is SGHDT and CDR2 YYEEEE. The CDR3 has 16 residues. The CDR3 nucleotides are TGTGCCAGCAGCTTGGCCGGAACAAACTCTGGAAACACCATATATTTT. As protein: CASSLAGTNSGNTIYF.

The V call is TRBV7-2, the J call TRBJ1-1; 7 nucleotides align to TRBD1. The CDR3 spans 13 residues. J gave up 2 bases and V 5 bases, and 2 bases lay outside the gene matches. Germline lookup yields CDR1 SGHTA and CDR2 FQGNSA. The CDR3 sequence: CASSNRGNTEAFF. The CDR3 DNA sequence: TGTGCCAGCAGCAACAGGGGAAACACTGAAGCTTTCTTT.

J is TRBJ1-2 and V is TRBV29-1; D is uncertain. Germline loops: CDR1 SQVTM, CDR2 ANQGSEA. Trimming left V 5 bases short and J 5 bases short, with 9 bases between. The CDR3 contains 11 residues. This chain's CDR3 is CSVPADYGYTF. In DNA, the CDR3 is TGCAGCGTTCCGGCAGATTATGGCTACACCTTC.